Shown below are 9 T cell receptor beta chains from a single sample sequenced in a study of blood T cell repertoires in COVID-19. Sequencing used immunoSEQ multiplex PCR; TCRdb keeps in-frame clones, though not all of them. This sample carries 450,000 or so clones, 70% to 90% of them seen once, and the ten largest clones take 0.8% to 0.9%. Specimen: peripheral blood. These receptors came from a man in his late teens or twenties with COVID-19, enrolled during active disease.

The CDR3 DNA reads TGTGCCAGCAGTCGCGGGATGGGAGATACGCAGTATTTT. Translated, it gives CASSRGMGDTQYF. This chain joins TRBV9 and TRBJ2-3, with D perhaps TRBD2 (6 bases). Germline CDR1 SGDLS, CDR2 YYNGEE. Trimming removed 5 bases from V and 5 bases from J, with 12 bases in between. CDR3 length: 13 residues. The full variable domain, with the rest looked up from reference TRBV9 and TRBJ2-3, is DSGVTQTPKHLITATGQRVTLRCSPRSGDLSVYWYQQSLDQGLQFLIQYYNGEERAKGNILERFSAQQFPDLHSELNLSSLELGDSALYFCASSRGMGDTQYFGPGTRLTVL.

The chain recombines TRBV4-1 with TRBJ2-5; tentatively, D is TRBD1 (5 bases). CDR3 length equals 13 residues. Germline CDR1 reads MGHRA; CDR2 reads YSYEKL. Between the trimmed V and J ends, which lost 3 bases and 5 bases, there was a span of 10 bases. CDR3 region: CASSQGRVETQYF. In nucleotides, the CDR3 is TGCGCCAGCAGCCAGGGCAGGGTCGAGACCCAGTACTTC.

This CDR3 is CASSYDRRATGELFF. In nucleotides, the CDR3 is TGTGCCAGCAGCTACGACCGCAGGGCAACCGGGGAGCTGTTTTTT. The chain employs TRBV6-5 and TRBJ2-2; TRBD1 is a possible D gene (5 bases). CDR3 length: 15 amino acids. V was shortened by 6 bases and J by 5 bases, with 16 bases between the two germline ends. Germline assignment: CDR1 MNHEY and CDR2 SVGAGI.

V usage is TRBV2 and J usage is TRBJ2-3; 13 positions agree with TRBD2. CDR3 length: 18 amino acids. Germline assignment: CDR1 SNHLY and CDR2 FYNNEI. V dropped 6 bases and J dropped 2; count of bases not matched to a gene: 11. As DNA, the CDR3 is TGTGCCAGCAGGCAGGGGGCGACTAGCGGGAGGACCACAGATACGCAGTATTTT. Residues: CASRQGATSGRTTDTQYF.

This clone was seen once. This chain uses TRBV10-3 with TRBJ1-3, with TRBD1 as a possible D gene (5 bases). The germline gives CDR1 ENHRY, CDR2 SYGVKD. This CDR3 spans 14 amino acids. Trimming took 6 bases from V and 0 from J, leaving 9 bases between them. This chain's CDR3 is CAIRRDSSGNTIYF. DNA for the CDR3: TGTGCCATCAGAAGAGACAGCTCTGGAAACACCATATATTTT.

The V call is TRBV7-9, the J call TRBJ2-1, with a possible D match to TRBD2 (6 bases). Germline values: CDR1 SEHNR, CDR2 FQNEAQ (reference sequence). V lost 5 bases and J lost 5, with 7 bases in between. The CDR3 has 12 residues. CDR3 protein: CASSPGDNEQFF. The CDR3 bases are TGTGCCAGCAGCCCGGGGGACAATGAGCAGTTCTTC.

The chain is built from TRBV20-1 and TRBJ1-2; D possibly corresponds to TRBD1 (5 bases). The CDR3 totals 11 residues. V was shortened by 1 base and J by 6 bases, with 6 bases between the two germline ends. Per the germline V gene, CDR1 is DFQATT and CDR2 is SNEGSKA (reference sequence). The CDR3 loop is CSARVGDGYTF. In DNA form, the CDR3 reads TGCAGTGCTAGAGTAGGGGATGGCTACACCTTC.

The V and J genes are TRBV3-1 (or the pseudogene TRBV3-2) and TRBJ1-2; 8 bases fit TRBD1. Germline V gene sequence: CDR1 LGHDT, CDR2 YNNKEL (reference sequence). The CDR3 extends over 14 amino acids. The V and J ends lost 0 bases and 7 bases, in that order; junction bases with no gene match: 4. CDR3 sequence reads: CASSQETGDIGYTF. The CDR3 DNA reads TGTGCCAGCAGCCAAGAGACAGGGGATATTGGCTACACCTTC.

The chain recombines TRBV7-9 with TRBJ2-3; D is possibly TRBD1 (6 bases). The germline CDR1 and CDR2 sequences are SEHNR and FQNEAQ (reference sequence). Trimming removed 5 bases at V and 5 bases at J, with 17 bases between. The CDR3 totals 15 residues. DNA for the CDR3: TGTGCCAGCAGCCCAGGGGCCCAGAGGGGAGATACGCAGTATTTT. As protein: CASSPGAQRGDTQYF.